A single sample gave rise to the 24 T cell receptor beta chains below, sequenced in a study of T cells after yellow fever vaccination. TCRdb fed the 5' RACE reads into MiXCR, producing one record per CDR3 protein. This sample yields some 560,000 distinct CDR3 sequences, of which under 25% are seen a single time; 14% belongs to the top ten. Sequencing was performed on PBMCs, taken 15 days after the yellow fever booster vaccination. These receptors were collected from a man younger than 40 who received the YFV17D yellow fever vaccine.

This rearrangement joins TRBV29-1 to TRBJ2-1; 8 bases fit TRBD2. After removal of 8 bases from V and 0 bases from J, the junction contained 12 bases not matched to a gene. Germline CDR1 and CDR2: SQVTM and ANQGSEA. This CDR3 has 16 residues. Here the CDR3 DNA reads TGCAGCCTAAAGTCTAGCGGGCCGAGCTCCTACAATGAGCAGTTCTTC. This translates into CSLKSSGPSSYNEQFF.

Only a few counts were recorded for this clonotype. V is TRBV6-4 and J is TRBJ2-4; D is unclear. The CDR3 loop spans 11 amino acids. Deletions cut 7 bases from V and 3 bases from J, with 4 bases between. Per germline, CDR1 MRHNA and CDR2 SNTAGT. CDR3 sequence (DNA): TGTGCCAGCACCGACAAAAACATTCAGTACTTC. It yields the protein CASTDKNIQYF.

The chain carries TRBV20-1 and TRBJ1-1, with 7 bases matching TRBD1. Germline trimming cut 6 bases from V and 0 bases from J; bases unmatched to any gene: 7. The germline V gene encodes CDR1 DFQATT and CDR2 SNEGSKA (reference sequence). The CDR3 has 14 amino acids. CDR3 DNA: TGCAGTGCGAAGCCCGGGACAGTGAACACTGAAGCTTTCTTT. Translated, it gives CSAKPGTVNTEAFF.

This clonotype showed up just a few times. The rearrangement links TRBV5-6 to TRBJ2-1; TRBD2 matches 12 bases. V trimming: 4 bases; J trimming: 0 bases; junction bases outside the gene matches: 8. Germline CDR1 is SGHDT and CDR2 is YYEEEE. CDR3 length: 18 amino acids. In DNA form, the CDR3 reads TGTGCCAGCAGCAGACCGGGACTAGCGGGCCCCTCCTACAATGAGCAGTTCTTC. Amino acid sequence: CASSRPGLAGPSYNEQFF.

The chain combines TRBV15 with TRBJ2-3; the D is unclear. The V end lost 1 base, the J end lost 5 bases, and 4 bases lay between the germline ends. Looked up from germline, CDR1 is LNHNV and CDR2 is YYDKDF (reference sequence). The CDR3 spans 12 residues. CDR3 residues: CATSRVVDTQYF. DNA for the CDR3: TGTGCCACCAGCAGAGTTGTAGATACGCAGTATTTT.

In this sample, this clonotype turned up a few times. This chain connects TRBV6-2 or TRBV6-3 to TRBJ2-1, with D perhaps TRBD1 or TRBD2 (5 bases each). V was pared by 5 bases and J by 0 bases, with 14 bases between. Germline V gives CDR1 MNHEY, CDR2 SVGEGT. This CDR3 has 16 amino acids. The DNA for the CDR3 is TGTGCCAGCAGTGCCCTGGGGCGGGCCTCCTACAATGAGCAGTTCTTC. Translating gives CASSALGRASYNEQFF.

This chain connects TRBV13 to TRBJ2-2; 9 bases fit TRBD2. After removal of 5 bases from V and 2 bases from J, the junction contained 6 bases not matched to a gene. The germline gives CDR1 PRHDT, CDR2 FYEKMQ (reference sequence). This CDR3 region has 16 residues. CDR3 residues: CASSARLAANTGELFF. Written as DNA, the CDR3 is TGTGCCAGCAGCGCTAGACTAGCGGCTAACACCGGGGAGCTGTTTTTT.

This clonotype was counted between two and nine times. The chain joins TRBV18 to TRBJ2-3; TRBD2 aligns across 8 bases. V shed 9 bases, J shed 0 bases, and the junction held 2 bases outside the gene matches. The CDR3 sequence is 13 residues long. The germline V gene has CDR1 KGHSH and CDR2 LQKENI. CDR3 residues: CASASGSTDTQYF. The CDR3 DNA reads TGTGCCAGTGCTAGCGGGAGCACAGATACGCAGTATTTT.

This clonotype has a handful of counts. The chain carries TRBV18 and TRBJ2-3; unclear D gene. In germline, CDR1 is KGHSH, CDR2 LQKENI. With 8 bases removed from V and 6 bases from J, the gap between germline ends came to 18 bases. The CDR3 is 14 residues long. CDR3 protein: CASASVSRPDTQYF. DNA of the CDR3: TGTGCCAGCGCCAGCGTCAGCAGACCGGATACGCAGTATTTT. Using reference TRBV18 and TRBJ2-3 for the parts outside the CDR3, the full variable domain is NAGVMQNPRHLVRRRGQEARLRCSPMKGHSHVYWYRQLPEEGLKFMVYLQKENIIDESGMPKERFSAEFPKEGPSILRIQQVVRGDSAAYFCASASVSRPDTQYFGPGTRLTVL.

This clonotype was seen a few times. The chain has TRBV12-3 or TRBV12-4 and TRBJ2-7; possibly TRBD2 for D (6 bases). The CDR3 spans 14 residues. V was shortened by 6 bases and J by 5 bases, with 17 bases between the two germline ends. CDR3 coding DNA: TGTGCCAGCAGCCTTGGGGGGAGTTCGCACGAGCAGTACTTC. Its translation is CASSLGGSSHEQYF.

The chain links TRBV7-2 to TRBJ1-2; no clear D gene. Germline V gives CDR1 SGHTA, CDR2 FQGNSA. V was pared by 5 bases and J by 4 bases, with 20 bases between. The CDR3 has 16 amino acids. The CDR3 protein is CASSLNAVRSGYGYTF. CDR3 nucleotides: TGTGCCAGCAGCCTAAACGCCGTCAGGTCGGGCTATGGCTACACCTTC.

This clonotype has only a few counts. The chain carries TRBV20-1 and TRBJ2-5; a possible D gene is TRBD1 (6 bases). This CDR3 spans 13 amino acids. Trimming took off 4 bases at V and 0 bases at J, with 9 bases between the two ends. Per germline, CDR1 DFQATT and CDR2 SNEGSKA (reference sequence). CDR3 sequence reads: CSATRTDQETQYF. CDR3 bases: TGCAGTGCTACGAGGACAGACCAAGAGACCCAGTACTTC.

This rearrangement joins TRBV5-1 to TRBJ2-1; 7 nucleotides align to TRBD2. Trimming removed 4 bases from V and 8 bases from J; junction bases left unmatched: 15. Germline V lookup: CDR1 SGHRS, CDR2 YFSETQ. The CDR3 runs 16 residues. The CDR3 spells CASSPSYGGRFYEQFF. CDR3 coding DNA: TGCGCCAGCAGCCCTTCCTACGGCGGGAGATTCTATGAGCAGTTCTTC. Using reference TRBV5-1 and TRBJ2-1 for the parts outside the CDR3, the full variable domain is KAGVTQTPRYLIKTRGQQVTLSCSPISGHRSVSWYQQTPGQGLQFLFEYFSETQRNKGNFPGRFSGRQFSNSRSEMNVSTLELGDSALYLCASSPSYGGRFYEQFFGPGTRLTVL.

The table lists this clonotype with many counts. The chain combines TRBV6-2 or TRBV6-3 with TRBJ2-1; the match to TRBD2 covers 8 bases. This CDR3 spans 14 amino acids. CDR1 and CDR2 (germline): MNHEY, SVGEGT. Losses at the gene ends were 5 bases for V and 6 bases for J; bases not matched to a gene: 6. The CDR3 region is CASSPGGPVNEQFF. In DNA, the CDR3 is TGTGCCAGCAGTCCGGGAGGGCCGGTCAATGAGCAGTTCTTC.

The chain employs TRBV5-1 and TRBJ2-1; D gene uncertain. This CDR3 has 13 amino acids. Germline CDR1 and CDR2: SGHRS and YFSETQ. The V end lost 6 bases, the J end lost 7 bases, and 14 bases lay between the germline ends. CDR3 amino acids: CASKNLSINEQFF. The CDR3 coding sequence is TGCGCCAGCAAAAATCTGAGTATTAATGAGCAGTTCTTC. The whole variable domain, filled in from reference TRBV5-1 and TRBJ2-1, reads KAGVTQTPRYLIKTRGQQVTLSCSPISGHRSVSWYQQTPGQGLQFLFEYFSETQRNKGNFPGRFSGRQFSNSRSEMNVSTLELGDSALYLCASKNLSINEQFFGPGTRLTVL.

This clonotype was found a few times. A read error may produce the germline difference seen at one junction end. The chain combines TRBV6-2 or TRBV6-3 with TRBJ2-1; a weak D match, TRBD2 (6 bases). The germline gives CDR1 MNHEY, CDR2 SVGEGT. The CDR3 runs to 12 residues. Written as DNA, the CDR3 is TGTGCCAGCCGTTACGGCGGGGATGAGCAGTTCTTC. Amino acid sequence: CASRYGGDEQFF.

The gene calls are TRBV11-2 and TRBJ2-2; 9 bases fit TRBD2. The germline gives CDR1 SGHAT, CDR2 FQNNGV. After removal of 2 bases from V and 1 base from J, the junction contained 14 bases not matched to a gene. CDR3 length: 20 amino acids. CDR3 sequence: CASSLPGVGASGKNTGELFF. The CDR3 nucleotides are TGTGCCAGCAGCTTACCCGGCGTGGGGGCTAGCGGGAAGAACACCGGGGAGCTGTTTTTT.

There are a few counts of this clonotype. V usage is TRBV4-1 and J usage is TRBJ2-6; the D gene is possibly TRBD2 (5 bases). The CDR3 covers 18 residues. V was clipped by 6 bases and J by 1 base, with 19 bases between them. Germline V gives CDR1 MGHRA, CDR2 YSYEKL. In DNA, the CDR3 is TGCGCCAGCAGTATGGACTCCACACCTAGGTCTGGGGCCAACGTCCTGACTTTC. Its protein product is CASSMDSTPRSGANVLTF.

V usage is TRBV5-5 and J usage is TRBJ1-1; D gene uncertain. CDR3 length: 13 residues. Germline CDR1 is SGHKS and CDR2 is YYEKEE (reference sequence). V lost 6 bases and J lost 7, with 16 bases in between. The CDR3 sequence: CASTQARAGEAFF. The CDR3 coding sequence is TGTGCCAGCACCCAGGCCCGGGCAGGTGAAGCTTTCTTT.

This rearrangement joins TRBV9 to TRBJ2-1; D could derive from TRBD1 or TRBD2 (5 bases each). The CDR3 runs to 15 residues. Germline CDR1 and CDR2: SGDLS and YYNGEE. V was trimmed by 3 bases and J by 0 bases, leaving 10 bases between them. CDR3: CASSGRDHSYNEQFF. For the CDR3, the DNA is TGTGCCAGCAGCGGCCGGGACCACTCCTACAATGAGCAGTTCTTC.

This clonotype came up a few times. This sequence joins TRBV20-1 and TRBJ2-1; D gene unclear. This CDR3 region has 11 residues. Germline CDR1 DFQATT, CDR2 SNEGSKA (reference sequence). Trimming cost V 4 bases and J 2 bases, with 3 bases left between them. The chain's CDR3 is CSATPYNEQFF. CDR3 DNA: TGCAGTGCTACCCCCTACAATGAGCAGTTCTTC.

The rearrangement uses TRBV3-1 and TRBJ1-4; TRBD1 matches at 7 bases. The CDR3 sequence is 14 residues long. Looked up from germline, CDR1 is LGHDT and CDR2 is YNNKEL (reference sequence). V was clipped by 5 bases and J by 4 bases; unmatched bases: 4. The CDR3 is CASSSGQNNEKLFF. The CDR3, as DNA: TGTGCCAGCAGCTCGGGACAGAATAATGAAAAACTGTTTTTT.

This clonotype has only a few counts. This sequence joins TRBV12-5 and TRBJ2-1; 7 positions agree with TRBD1. There are 18 residues in the CDR3. With V trimmed by 0 bases and J by 8 bases, 16 bases remained unmatched. Germline V gives CDR1 LGHNT, CDR2 FRNRAP. The CDR3, as DNA: TGTGCTAGTGGTTTGGTATCGAGGGCAGGGGGTACCTTGCATGAGCAGTTCTTC. Translating it yields CASGLVSRAGGTLHEQFF.

The rearrangement links TRBV15 to TRBJ2-7, with 10 nucleotides matching TRBD2. J was trimmed by 1 base and V by 1 base; bases with no gene match: 4. This CDR3 comprises 16 residues. Germline CDR1 is LNHNV and CDR2 is YYDKDF (reference sequence). CDR3 coding DNA: TGTGCCACCAGCAGAGCGAAACTAGCGGGGTCCTACGAGCAGTACTTC. This encodes CATSRAKLAGSYEQYF.